Listed here are 19 T cell receptor beta chains from one sample, sequenced in a study of T cell responses to AZD1222 COVID-19 vaccine. Profiled with immunoSEQ multiplex PCR; TCRdb holds only in-frame clones, not every one. The sample has roughly 160,000 clones; over 85% are singletons. The input for sequencing was peripheral blood, taken on day 0 of AZD1222 vaccination. These receptors all stem from an adult in good health.

DNA of the CDR3: TGTGCCAGCAGCCTATTTTTTACAGGGGTTAAATCACCCCTCCACTTT. It yields the protein CASSLFFTGVKSPLHF. The V call is TRBV7-2, the J call TRBJ1-6, with 7 bases fitting TRBD1. The CDR3 spans 16 residues. V was pared by 5 bases and J by 10 bases, with 14 bases of the junction left unmatched. Germline V gene data show CDR1 as SGHTA and CDR2 as FQGNSA.

V gene TRBV5-1 combines with J gene TRBJ2-5; the match to TRBD2 covers 12 bases. The J segment lost 5 bases and the V segment lost 5 bases, leaving 7 bases of the junction unmatched. Looked up from germline, CDR1 is SGHRS and CDR2 is YFSETQ. The CDR3 extends over 15 amino acids. The CDR3 DNA reads as TGCGCCAGCAGGGATGGACTAGCGGGACAGGAGACCCAGTACTTC. Its protein is CASRDGLAGQETQYF.

The CDR3 here is CSVDDRGRGTF. The CDR3 nucleotides read TGCAGCGTTGATGACAGGGGGCGAGGCACCTTC. V gene TRBV29-1 combines with J gene TRBJ1-2, with 10 bases lining up with TRBD1. This CDR3 region has 11 residues. Germline V CDR1 and CDR2: SQVTM, ANQGSEA. V lost 3 bases to trimming and J lost 13 bases; unmatched junction nucleotides: 5.

The V call is TRBV2, the J call TRBJ1-1, with 7 bases aligning to TRBD1. V trimming: 7 bases; J trimming: 7 bases; junction bases outside the gene matches: 3. There are 11 residues in the CDR3. Germline CDR1 SNHLY, CDR2 FYNNEI. Here the CDR3 DNA reads TGTGCCAGCACTAACAGGGGTGAAGCTTTCTTT. This sequence encodes CASTNRGEAFF.

The rearrangement uses TRBV5-1 and TRBJ2-3, with D possibly TRBD1 on 6 matching bases. V lost 0 bases and J lost 4, with 12 bases in between. The CDR3 runs to 15 residues. In germline, CDR1 is SGHRS, CDR2 YFSETQ. CDR3 amino acids: CASSLGHRVADTQYF. In DNA, the CDR3 is TGCGCCAGCAGCTTGGGGCACAGGGTGGCAGATACGCAGTATTTT.

This clone showed up just once. This chain links TRBV30 with TRBJ1-1; the match to TRBD1 covers 7 bases. V shed 3 bases, J shed 0 bases, and the junction held 4 bases outside the gene matches. Germline lookup yields CDR1 GTSNPN and CDR2 SVGIG (reference sequence). The CDR3 consists of 14 residues. Here the CDR3 reads CAWSPGGVNTEAFF. As DNA, the CDR3 is TGTGCCTGGAGCCCAGGGGGTGTGAACACTGAAGCTTTCTTT.

Many counts were recorded for this clone. The V and J genes are TRBV19 and TRBJ2-3; 9 nucleotides line up with TRBD1. Trimming removed 2 bases from V and 3 bases from J; junction bases left unmatched: 3. Germline loops: CDR1 LNHDA, CDR2 SQIVND (reference sequence). There are 15 residues in the CDR3. CDR3 sequence: CASSISGQGTDTQYF. DNA of the CDR3: TGTGCCAGTAGTATATCGGGACAGGGAACAGATACGCAGTATTTT.

This clone has only one observation. The V gene is TRBV18, the J gene TRBJ2-7, with D perhaps TRBD1 (5 bases). The V gene's germline CDR1 is KGHSH and CDR2 LQKENI. V lost 2 bases to trimming and J lost 2 bases, with 10 bases between them. CDR3 length: 14 residues. In DNA, the CDR3 is TGTGCCAGCTCACCAGTGACAGCGACCTACGAGCAGTACTTC. Encoded protein: CASSPVTATYEQYF.

In its sample, this clone was seen a few times. The rearrangement joins TRBV7-2 to TRBJ2-5, with D perhaps assigned TRBD1 or TRBD2 (5 bases each). Trimming left V 5 bases short and J 7 bases short, with 17 bases between. CDR1 and CDR2 (germline): SGHTA, FQGNSA. The CDR3 contains 14 residues. The CDR3 DNA follows: TGTGCCAGCAGCCTGGGGCGGTGGGACGGGACCCAGTACTTC. As protein: CASSLGRWDGTQYF.

The chain uses TRBV29-1 and TRBJ2-1; TRBD2 agrees at 7 bases. This CDR3 has 15 residues. V trimming: 5 bases; J trimming: 7 bases; junction bases outside the gene matches: 14. Germline assignment: CDR1 SQVTM and CDR2 ANQGSEA. CDR3 residues: CSVLAPGLPRNEQFF. As DNA, the CDR3 is TGCAGCGTTCTCGCCCCGGGACTACCCCGGAATGAGCAGTTCTTC.

The genes are TRBV5-1 and TRBJ2-7, with D unresolved. The CDR3 is 13 amino acids. The germline CDR1 and CDR2 sequences are SGHRS and YFSETQ. Trimming left V 0 bases short and J 3 bases short, with 7 bases between. Here the CDR3 reads CASSLVTGYEQYF. The CDR3 DNA follows: TGCGCCAGCAGCTTGGTAACGGGCTACGAGCAGTACTTC.

The chain carries TRBV25-1 and TRBJ1-3, with unresolved D. The CDR3 totals 14 residues. V dropped 4 bases and J dropped 2 bases, with 9 bases sitting between them. The V gene's germline CDR1 is MGHDK and CDR2 SYGVNS. CDR3 nucleotide sequence: TGTGCCAGCAGTGGGTCCGGGGCTGGAAACACCATATATTTT. Translation gives CASSGSGAGNTIYF.

The CDR3 region has the DNA TGTGCCAGCAGCTTGGTGGGGAAGGCGCAGTATTTT. It translates to CASSLVGKAQYF. The chain has TRBV5-4 and TRBJ2-3; D not certain. V lost 0 bases and J 10 bases, leaving 9 bases between the germline ends. Germline V gene sequence: CDR1 SGHNT, CDR2 YYREEE (reference sequence). The CDR3 spans 12 residues.

The chain couples TRBV9 to TRBJ2-1; TRBD1 matches 9 bases. Germline V gene sequence: CDR1 SGDLS, CDR2 YYNGEE. Trimming took 4 bases from V and 2 from J; bases not matched to a gene: 7. The CDR3 covers 16 residues. CDR3: CASSSDGTGTYNEQFF. The CDR3 coding sequence is TGTGCCAGCAGCTCAGACGGGACAGGGACCTACAATGAGCAGTTCTTC. Together with reference TRBV9 and TRBJ2-1, the CDR3 gives the full variable domain: DSGVTQTPKHLITATGQRVTLRCSPRSGDLSVYWYQQSLDQGLQFLIQYYNGEERAKGNILERFSAQQFPDLHSELNLSSLELGDSALYFCASSSDGTGTYNEQFFGPGTRLTVL.

This clone was seen once. The chain combines TRBV10-2 with TRBJ1-3; the D gene is possibly TRBD1 (6 bases). Trimming pared 2 bases from V and 4 bases from J, leaving 9 bases between. This CDR3 spans 14 amino acids. Germline CDR1 and CDR2: WSHSY and SAAADI. The CDR3 reads CASSERGGGNTIYF. The CDR3 bases are TGCGCCAGCAGTGAGAGGGGGGGCGGAAACACCATATATTTT.

This rearrangement joins TRBV15 to TRBJ1-1; D call uncertain. Trimming took 1 base from V and 7 from J, leaving 13 bases between them. There are 14 residues in the CDR3. CDR1 LNHNV and CDR2 YYDKDF come from the germline V gene (reference sequence). The CDR3 here is CATSRVASFIEAFF. Written as DNA, the CDR3 is TGTGCCACCAGCAGAGTCGCCAGCTTTATTGAAGCTTTCTTT.

This sequence joins TRBV11-2 and TRBJ1-3; D gene uncertain. CDR1 is SGHAT and CDR2 is FQNNGV in the germline V gene. This CDR3 region has 15 residues. Trimming shortened V by 5 bases and J by 7 bases, and 18 bases separated the two germline ends. CDR3 residues: CASSITPVAGNTIYF. CDR3 nucleotide sequence: TGTGCCAGCAGCATAACACCTGTTGCCGGGAACACCATATATTTT.

The rearrangement joins TRBV6-1 to TRBJ1-1; D unresolved. The germline V gene encodes CDR1 MNHNS and CDR2 SASEGT. The V and J ends lost 1 base and 4 bases respectively, with 10 bases between them. CDR3 length: 14 residues. The CDR3 sequence is CASSEGRIVTEAFF. The CDR3 bases are TGTGCCAGCAGTGAAGGCCGGATAGTCACTGAAGCTTTCTTT.

V is TRBV13 and J is TRBJ2-7; TRBD2 matches 7 bases. Germline V gene sequence: CDR1 PRHDT, CDR2 FYEKMQ (reference sequence). This CDR3 has 14 residues. The V gene end was trimmed by 5 bases and the J gene end by 2 bases; junction bases not matched to a gene: 6. The CDR3 spells CASSGAGTAYEQYF. The CDR3 nucleotides are TGTGCCAGCAGCGGAGCGGGGACGGCCTACGAGCAGTACTTC.